The next 11 T cell receptor beta chains were all read from a single sample in a study of Tregs in tolerant kidney transplant recipients. Clones were read by immunoSEQ multiplex PCR, and TCRdb kept only the in-frame ones, dropping some. The sample includes around 48,000 clones. The starting material was CD4+ T cells from blood, obtained before the transplant. These receptors came from a human donor who received a combined kidney and bone marrow transplant.

A word on this clone: The CDR3 end falls 3 residues outside the read, so it is completed with the germline J gene. The chain links TRBV19 to TRBJ1-5; 9 nucleotides line up with TRBD1. V was pared by 4 bases and J by 3 bases, with 4 bases of the junction left unmatched. The CDR3 is 15 residues long. The germline V gene has CDR1 LNHDA and CDR2 SQIVND (reference sequence). The CDR3 bases that were read are TGTGCCAGTAGTAAGGGGACAGGGTACAATCAGCCC. Residues: CASSKGTGYNQP. The CDR3, in full, reads CASSKGTGYNQPQHF.

Concerning this clone itself: The DNA ends 3 residues before the CDR3 does, and the rest of the CDR3 is filled in from the germline J gene. The V and J genes are TRBV6-2 or TRBV6-3 and TRBJ2-7, with 9 bases fitting TRBD1. CDR1 is MNHEY, CDR2 SVGEGT, per germline. With V trimmed by 4 bases and J by 4 bases, 8 bases remained unmatched. The CDR3 loop spans 15 amino acids. The CDR3 loop reads CASSSEGTGYYEQYF. The CDR3 bases that were read are TGTGCCAGCAGTTCGGAAGGGACAGGGTATTACGAG.

A word on this clone: Coverage ceases 3 residues before the CDR3 finishes, and the germline J gene fills in the end. The chain joins TRBV7-2 to TRBJ1-2; possible D gene TRBD1, 6 bases. The ends were cut back, 2 bases at V and 0 bases at J, with 10 bases in the middle. The CDR3 is made up of 15 amino acids. Germline V gives CDR1 SGHTA, CDR2 FQGNSA. The CDR3 region is CASSLTRTANYGYTF. CDR3 DNA (partial): TGTGCCAGCAGCTTAACAAGGACAGCTAACTATGGC.

To note about this clone: Sequencing ends 3 residues short of the CDR3 end; the germline J gene provides the rest. The chain carries TRBV13 and TRBJ1-3, with 11 bases that match TRBD1. The germline gives CDR1 PRHDT, CDR2 FYEKMQ (reference sequence). V lost 2 bases, J lost 4 bases, and 4 bases stayed unmatched. This CDR3 spans 16 amino acids. CDR3 protein: CASSLRDRGGGNTIYF. The CDR3 DNA, read in part, is TGTGCCAGCAGCTTAAGGGACAGGGGGGGAGGAAACACC.

Worth noting for this clone: The CDR3 goes on 3 residues after the read ends, and that part is filled in from the germline J gene. This chain uses TRBV7-2 with TRBJ1-2; D gene uncertain. The germline V and J ends were trimmed by 3 bases and 7 bases, with 15 bases remaining between them. Per germline, CDR1 SGHTA and CDR2 FQGNSA. The CDR3 has 14 residues. CDR3 DNA, as far as it was read: TGTGCCAGCAGCTTTAACGGGGATGGGTTTGGC. Its protein is CASSFNGDGFG. The whole CDR3 protein reads CASSFNGDGFGYTF.

To note about this clone: The DNA ends 3 residues before the CDR3 does, and the rest of the CDR3 is filled in from the germline J gene. The chain has TRBV5-1 and TRBJ2-2; TRBD2 matches 7 bases. Germline CDR1 and CDR2: SGHRS and YFSETQ. V lost 4 bases and J lost 3; bases outside the gene matches: 6. This CDR3 is 15 amino acids long. The sequenced CDR3 bases are TGCGCCAGCAGCCCTCTAGCGGAACACACCGGGGAG. Protein: CASSPLAEHTGE. The CDR3 in full is CASSPLAEHTGELFF.

Notes on this clone: From the germline J gene comes the end of the CDR3, since the read stops 3 residues before it. The rearrangement links TRBV18 to TRBJ2-3; D unclear. CDR1 KGHSH and CDR2 LQKENI come from the germline V gene. Between the trimmed V and J ends, which lost 2 bases and 1 base, there was a span of 10 bases. This CDR3 has 15 residues. CDR3 bases read: TGTGCCAGCTCACCAGCAGGTATTGGCACAGATACG. This codes for CASSPAGIGTDT. From start to end, the CDR3 is CASSPAGIGTDTQYF.

As regards this clone: The read terminates 3 residues ahead of where the CDR3 ends, so the germline J gene completes it. The chain uses TRBV18 and TRBJ1-2; TRBD1 is a possible D gene (5 bases). V lost 2 bases to trimming and J lost 4 bases, with 17 bases between them. The CDR3 spans 16 residues. Germline-derived CDR1 and CDR2 are KGHSH and LQKENI. Partial CDR3 DNA: TGTGCCAGCTCACCAAATCAGGGAATTGATGGCTATGGC. Encoded protein: CASSPNQGIDGYG. The whole CDR3 sequence is CASSPNQGIDGYGYTF.

Turning to this clone: From the germline J gene comes the end of the CDR3, since the read stops 3 residues before it. The gene calls are TRBV29-1 and TRBJ1-1, with D perhaps matching TRBD1 (6 bases). The CDR3 has 14 amino acids. The V and J ends lost 4 bases and 6 bases respectively, with 18 bases between them. CDR1 and CDR2 (germline): SQVTM, ANQGSEA. Partial CDR3 DNA: TGCAGCGTTGCAGCCCGCACAGGGACCCCTGAA. Residues: CSVAARTGTPE. The CDR3 in full is CSVAARTGTPEAFF.

With respect to this clone: The read finishes 3 residues shy of the CDR3 end, and the germline J gene is used to complete it. This sequence joins TRBV20-1 and TRBJ2-1, with 9 positions matching TRBD2. Trimming cost V 3 bases and J 1 base; bases outside gene matches: 7. Germline V gives CDR1 DFQATT, CDR2 SNEGSKA (reference sequence). The CDR3 covers 16 residues. CDR3 DNA (partial): TGCAGTGCTAGGGCCAGCGGGAGGACATCCTACAATGAG. It translates to CSARASGRTSYNE. The full CDR3 sequence reads CSARASGRTSYNEQFF.

Concerning this clone: The read terminates 3 residues before the CDR3 end, so the remaining end is supplied by the germline J gene. The chain is built from TRBV30 and TRBJ1-1, with TRBD1 identical over 7 bases. There are 12 residues in the CDR3. The trim removed 2 bases at V and 6 bases at J, leaving 3 bases unmatched. Germline CDR1 is GTSNPN and CDR2 is SVGIG (reference sequence). The chain's CDR3 is CAWSQGEAEAFF. The CDR3 bases that were read are TGTGCCTGGAGTCAGGGGGAGGCTGAA.